These 26 T cell receptor beta chains came from one sample sequenced in a study of tumor-infiltrating lymphocytes in oesophageal squamous cell carcinoma. One entry per CDR3 protein, called by TCRdb with MiXCR from the PCR reads. This table has about 18,000 distinct CDR3 sequences, roughly 46% appearing once. The material sequenced was blood. These receptors all stem from a female donor with esophageal squamous cell carcinoma.

This clonotype was observed many times. V gene TRBV5-6 combines with J gene TRBJ2-7; 12 positions match TRBD2. CDR3 length equals 15 residues. The trim removed 4 bases at V and 2 bases at J, leaving 4 bases unmatched. From germline, CDR1 is SGHDT and CDR2 YYEEEE. The CDR3 sequence: CASSPRLAGAYEQYF. The CDR3 coding sequence is TGTGCCAGCAGCCCCCGACTAGCGGGAGCCTACGAGCAGTACTTC.

The chain uses TRBV28 and TRBJ1-1, with D unresolved. This CDR3 comprises 14 residues. Germline V CDR1 and CDR2: MDHEN, SYDVKM. V dropped 2 bases and J dropped 1 base, with 8 bases sitting between them. The CDR3 loop is CASSLRGPNTEAFF. The CDR3 coding sequence is TGTGCCAGCAGTTTACGAGGACCGAACACTGAAGCTTTCTTT. Combining the CDR3 with reference TRBV28 and TRBJ1-1 gives the whole variable domain DVKVTQSSRYLVKRTGEKVFLECVQDMDHENMFWYRQDPGLGLRLIYFSYDVKMKEKGDIPEGYSVSREKKERFSLILESASTNQTSMYLCASSLRGPNTEAFFGQGTRLTVV.

By share, this clonotype ranks as medium-sized (0.01 to 0.1%). This chain uses TRBV28 with TRBJ2-7, with D perhaps TRBD1 (5 bases). This CDR3 comprises 13 residues. The V and J ends lost 8 bases and 2 bases respectively, with 13 bases between them. Germline V lookup: CDR1 MDHEN, CDR2 SYDVKM. The CDR3 DNA is TGTGCCAGCGGTGGGGCCACCACCTACGAGCAGTACTTC. Amino acids: CASGGATTYEQYF.

In the case of this clonotype: Likely a read error: the CDR3 ends without its conserved phenylalanine or tryptophan. No DNA is shown, since the ends of the CDR3 on it are uncertain; the CDR3 is the one TCRdb lists. The chain recombines TRBV6-1 with TRBJ2-7; the table names TRBD2, a call not compared with the DNA. The CDR3 comprises 17 residues, both ends counted. The V gene's germline CDR1 is MNHNS and CDR2 SASEGT. The CDR3 sequence is CASRGFGLFNSPLHFGN.

CDR3 DNA: TGTGCCACCGCACAGGGTCCAGGAGAGACCCAGTACTTC. The encoded protein is CATAQGPGETQYF. The chain has TRBV5-8 and TRBJ2-6; D is perhaps TRBD1 (6 bases). The closer fit of TRBJ2-5 to the DNA end suggests the J call may be wrong. CDR3 length: 13 residues. Germline V lookup: CDR1 SGHTS, CDR2 YDEGEE.

This clonotype occurred many times. The V call is TRBV9, the J call TRBJ2-5; D perhaps matches TRBD2 (6 bases). The DNA end favors TRBJ2-1, so the J call may be wrong. This CDR3 spans 14 amino acids. CDR1 and CDR2 from the germline V gene are SGDLS and YYNGEE. CDR3 sequence: CASSRPGLSNEQFF. The CDR3 DNA is TGTGCCAGCAGCAGGCCGGGACTCTCGAATGAGCAGTTCTTC.

The chain recombines TRBV7-2 with TRBJ2-7; 14 bases map to TRBD2. The CDR3 contains 19 residues. Trimming took 4 bases from V and 11 from J; bases not matched to a gene: 22. Germline values: CDR1 SGHTA, CDR2 FQGNSA. The CDR3 protein is CASSSPPGLAGVTKRREYF. CDR3 in DNA: TGTGCCAGCAGCTCCCCCCCGGGACTAGCGGGAGTTACGAAGAGAAGGGAGTACTTC.

This clonotype was counted a few times. The CDR3 does not close with the conserved phenylalanine or tryptophan, likely indicating a read error. No DNA is shown, since the ends of the CDR3 on it are uncertain; the CDR3 is the one TCRdb lists. The chain joins TRBV7-2 to TRBJ2-5; no DNA check was done on the table's D call, TRBD1. 16 amino acids form the CDR3, both terminal residues included. The V gene's germline CDR1 is SGHTA and CDR2 FQGNSA. CDR3 loop: CASSSNRGPYEQYFGN.

The chain couples TRBV5-1 to TRBJ2-1; 12 bases align to TRBD2. Germline V gene sequence: CDR1 SGHRS, CDR2 YFSETQ. Unmatched junction bases numbered 7, after V lost 5 bases and J lost 7 bases. This CDR3 is 15 amino acids long. In DNA form, the CDR3 reads TGCGCCAGCAGTAGACTAGCGGGAGCGGGGAATGAGCAGTTCTTC. This codes for CASSRLAGAGNEQFF.

In nucleotides, the CDR3 is TGTGCCAGCAGTTTTTCTAGCGGGGGGGCAAAAGATACGCAGTATTTT. The encoded protein is CASSFSSGGAKDTQYF. This rearrangement joins TRBV7-2 to TRBJ2-3; 12 positions match TRBD2. This CDR3 contains 16 residues. With V trimmed by 6 bases and J by 5 bases, 9 bases remained unmatched. CDR1 and CDR2 from the germline V gene are SGHTA and FQGNSA.

The rearrangement links TRBV11-2 to TRBJ2-1; 11 bases fit TRBD2. CDR1 is SGHAT and CDR2 is FQNNGV in the germline V gene. CDR3 length equals 18 residues. V gave up 3 bases and J gave up 4 bases; unmatched junction bases: 11. CDR3: CASSFTLSGRAGYNEQFF. The CDR3 DNA reads as TGTGCCAGCAGCTTTACTCTTAGCGGGAGGGCCGGGTACAATGAGCAGTTCTTC.

Here the CDR3 reads CASSYGQNTEAFF. The CDR3 region has the DNA TGTGCCAGCAGTTACGGACAGAACACTGAAGCTTTCTTT. The J gene is TRBJ1-1, the V gene TRBV6-6; the D gene is possibly TRBD1 (5 bases). Germline CDR1 MNHNY, CDR2 SVGAGI (reference sequence). Trimming removed 2 bases at V and 1 base at J, with 5 bases between. The CDR3 is 13 residues long.

The genes are TRBV7-2 and TRBJ2-7, with D possibly being TRBD1 or TRBD2 (5 bases each). Trimming removed 2 bases from V and 6 bases from J, with 14 bases in between. Germline values: CDR1 SGHTA, CDR2 FQGNSA. The CDR3 length is 14 residues. CDR3 nucleotide sequence: TGTGCCAGCAGCTTACCGGGACGCAGGGCCGAGCAGTACTTC. It translates to CASSLPGRRAEQYF.

This clonotype was observed a single time. The chain links TRBV7-6 to TRBJ2-5; the match to TRBD1 covers 7 bases. Matching the DNA end better, TRBJ2-1 makes the J call doubtful. Germline V gene lookup returns CDR1 SGHVS and CDR2 FNYEAQ. The CDR3 has 17 amino acids. The CDR3 sequence is CASSFGRQGFSYNEQFF. In DNA form, the CDR3 reads TGTGCCAGCAGCTTCGGTCGACAGGGATTTTCCTACAATGAGCAGTTCTTC.

The chain uses TRBV7-8 and TRBJ2-4, with 9 bases fitting TRBD2. Gene TRBJ2-1 matches the end of the DNA better, so the J call may be wrong. The CDR3 covers 15 residues. Germline V gene sequence: CDR1 SGHVS, CDR2 FQNEAQ. CDR3: CASSLLAGNYNEQFF. The CDR3 DNA follows: TGTGCCAGCAGCCTTCTAGCGGGGAACTACAATGAGCAGTTCTTC.

This clonotype was counted a single time. The V call is TRBV5-6, the J call TRBJ2-5; 12 positions match TRBD2. The assigned J gene may be wrong: the sequence end matches TRBJ2-1 better. This CDR3 is 19 amino acids long. Looked up from germline, CDR1 is SGHDT and CDR2 is YYEEEE. In nucleotides, the CDR3 is TGTGCCAGCAGCCGTAGAGGACTAGCGGGATATATAATCTACAATGAGCAGTTCTTC. This translates into CASSRRGLAGYIIYNEQFF.

CDR3 DNA: TGTGCCAGCAGCTTTGACTCCTACGAGCAGTACTTC. Translating it yields CASSFDSYEQYF. The rearrangement joins TRBV7-8 to TRBJ2-7; no clear D gene. With 3 bases removed from V and 0 bases from J, the gap between germline ends came to 3 bases. CDR1 and CDR2 (germline): SGHVS, FQNEAQ. This CDR3 region has 12 residues.

The chain has TRBV5-1 and TRBJ2-1; 8 bases are shared with TRBD2. Gene TRBJ2-5 matches the end of the DNA better, so the J call may be wrong. In germline, CDR1 is SGHRS, CDR2 YFSETQ. The CDR3 is 15 residues long. The DNA of the CDR3 is TGCGCCAGCAGCTTGGTCGGGGGGGCCAAAGAGACCCAGTACTTC. Protein sequence: CASSLVGGAKETQYF.

This clonotype was seen only a few times. Being one base from a much bigger clone, this may be a read error. The chain joins TRBV25-1 to TRBJ2-1, with D unresolved. This CDR3 contains 11 residues. The V end lost 6 bases, the J end lost 10 bases, and 10 bases lay between the germline ends. Germline V gives CDR1 MGHDK, CDR2 SYGVNS. The CDR3 sequence: CASSTRLEQFF. In DNA form, the CDR3 reads TGTGCCAGCAGCACCCGCCTCGAGCAGTTCTTC.

Remarks on this clonotype: Its ends do not fully match the called genes, so a read error is possible. The rearrangement links TRBV7-4 to TRBJ2-6; TRBD1 is a possible D gene (5 bases). CDR3 size: 16 residues. The germline CDR1 and CDR2 sequences are SGHVT and SQSDAQ. CDR3 residues: CASSRILGLLDSPLHF. The DNA of the CDR3 is TGTGCCAGCAGCCGAATACTGGGGCTCTTGGATTCACCCCTCCACTTC.

Concerning this clonotype: One end of the junction does not line up with germline, which may come from a read error. V is TRBV7-7 and J is TRBJ2-1, with a weak D call TRBD1 (5 bases). Germline loops: CDR1 SSHAT, CDR2 FNYEAQ (reference sequence). This CDR3 is built from 13 residues. Here the CDR3 DNA reads TGTGCTAGCAGCAAGGACATATACAATGAGCAGTTCTTC. It translates to CASSKDIYNEQFF.

This clonotype has at least ten counts. The chain links TRBV7-3 to TRBJ2-7; 7 bases match TRBD1. Germline-derived CDR1 and CDR2 are SGHTA and FQGTGA. The V segment lost 5 bases and the J segment 2 bases; nucleotides outside the gene matches: 9. The CDR3 covers 15 residues. The CDR3 nucleotides are TGTGCCAGCAGCCTGAATCCCGGGACAGCCTACGAGCAGTACTTC. This encodes CASSLNPGTAYEQYF.

V usage is TRBV6-6 and J usage is TRBJ1-6, with unresolved D. CDR1 and CDR2 from the germline V gene are MNHNY and SVGAGI (reference sequence). This CDR3 spans 12 amino acids. V was clipped by 6 bases and J by 9 bases, with 9 bases between them. CDR3 protein: CASSRQSSPLHF. For the CDR3, the DNA is TGTGCCAGCAGCAGGCAGAGTTCACCCCTCCACTTT.

This clonotype was seen ten or more times. One end of the junction fails to match germline, which may point to a read error. The rearrangement uses TRBV7-7 and TRBJ2-5; tentatively, D is TRBD2 (5 bases). This CDR3 is 14 amino acids long. The germline CDR1 and CDR2 sequences are SSHAT and FNYEAQ (reference sequence). CDR3 loop: CASSPSGIQETQYF. The CDR3 bases are TGTGCTAGCAGCCCATCGGGGATACAAGAGACCCAGTACTTC.

This clonotype was seen a handful of times. One junction end disagrees with the germline gene, perhaps due to a read error. This chain joins TRBV6-1 and TRBJ2-1; D may be TRBD2 (5 bases). The CDR3 extends over 14 amino acids. Germline values: CDR1 MNHNS, CDR2 SASEGT. Written as DNA, the CDR3 is TGTGCCAGCAGCCCGGGGATGGGAAAGGTGGCCCTCCACTTC. This sequence encodes CASSPGMGKVALHF.

The V and J genes are TRBV7-8 and TRBJ2-7; the D is unclear. This CDR3 contains 15 residues. Trimming took 1 base from V and 2 from J, leaving 12 bases between them. Germline-derived CDR1 and CDR2 are SGHVS and FQNEAQ. CDR3 protein: CASSLGSSGPYEQYF. Written as DNA, the CDR3 is TGTGCCAGCAGCTTAGGTTCCAGTGGGCCCTACGAGCAGTACTTC. The complete variable domain, with remaining parts taken from reference TRBV7-8 and TRBJ2-7, reads GAGVSQSPRYKVAKRGQDVALRCDPISGHVSLFWYQQALGQGPEFLTYFQNEAQLDKSGLPSDRFFAERPEGSVSTLKIQRTQQEDSAVYLCASSLGSSGPYEQYFGPGTRLTVT.